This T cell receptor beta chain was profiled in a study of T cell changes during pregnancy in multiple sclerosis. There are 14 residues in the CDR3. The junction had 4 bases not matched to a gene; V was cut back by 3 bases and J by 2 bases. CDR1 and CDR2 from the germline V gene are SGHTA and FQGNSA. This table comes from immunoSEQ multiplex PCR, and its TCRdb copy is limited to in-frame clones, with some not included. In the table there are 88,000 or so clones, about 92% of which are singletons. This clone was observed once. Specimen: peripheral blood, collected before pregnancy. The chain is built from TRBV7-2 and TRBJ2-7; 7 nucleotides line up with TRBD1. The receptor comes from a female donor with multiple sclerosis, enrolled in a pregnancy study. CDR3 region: CASSFNQGAYEQYF. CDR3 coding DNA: TGTGCCAGCAGCTTCAACCAGGGGGCCTACGAGCAGTACTTC.